One sample yielded the 10 T cell receptor beta chains listed below, sequenced in a study of OX40 agonist ivuxolimab in advanced cancers. The method was immunoSEQ multiplex PCR; TCRdb's version includes in-frame clones alone and lacks a portion of them. The sample lists roughly 75,000 clones; approximately 88% were seen once. Sequences were derived from CD4+ or CD8+ T cells sorted from blood, sampled in a trial of the OX40 agonist ivuxolimab. The receptors here all came from an adult with an advanced solid tumor such as melanoma, head and neck, liver or kidney cancer.

The chain joins TRBV11-3 to TRBJ2-5; the D is unclear. The CDR3 has 13 amino acids. Germline V gene sequence: CDR1 SGHNT, CDR2 YENEEA. V was pared by 2 bases and J by 0 bases, with 4 bases between. The CDR3 DNA sequence: TGTGCCAGCAGCTTACCGTACCAAGAGACCCAGTACTTC. This encodes CASSLPYQETQYF.

V usage is TRBV10-2 and J usage is TRBJ2-1; 9 bases line up with TRBD2. Germline V gene lookup returns CDR1 WSHSY and CDR2 SAAADI. This CDR3 comprises 16 residues. V lost 0 bases, J lost 2 bases, and 2 bases stayed unmatched. The CDR3 DNA reads as TGCGCCAGCAGTGAGTCAAGACTAGCGGCCTACAATGAGCAGTTCTTC. As protein: CASSESRLAAYNEQFF.

V usage is TRBV5-1 and J usage is TRBJ1-4; no firm D call. There are 15 residues in the CDR3. Germline lookup yields CDR1 SGHRS and CDR2 YFSETQ. The germline V and J ends were trimmed by 4 bases and 3 bases, with 13 bases remaining between them. This CDR3 reads CASSPMDGANEKLFF. CDR3 DNA sequence: TGCGCCAGCAGCCCAATGGACGGAGCTAATGAAAAACTGTTTTTT. The full variable domain, with the rest looked up from reference TRBV5-1 and TRBJ1-4, is KAGVTQTPRYLIKTRGQQVTLSCSPISGHRSVSWYQQTPGQGLQFLFEYFSETQRNKGNFPGRFSGRQFSNSRSEMNVSTLELGDSALYLCASSPMDGANEKLFFGSGTQLSVL.

The chain joins TRBV10-2 to TRBJ2-3; D gene unclear. Trimming cost V 2 bases and J 0 bases, with 9 bases left between them. Germline CDR1 WSHSY, CDR2 SAAADI. There are 15 residues in the CDR3. CDR3 loop: CASSEGETSTDTQYF. The CDR3, as DNA: TGCGCCAGCAGTGAGGGGGAAACTAGCACAGATACGCAGTATTTT.

V is TRBV18 and J is TRBJ1-4, with a tentative D call TRBD1 (5 bases). The CDR3 extends over 14 amino acids. Germline V gives CDR1 KGHSH, CDR2 LQKENI. Deletions cut 3 bases from V and 5 bases from J, with 10 bases between. The CDR3 sequence: CASSPGTENEKLFF. In DNA form, the CDR3 reads TGTGCCAGCTCACCTGGGACGGAGAATGAAAAACTGTTTTTT.

V usage is TRBV27 and J usage is TRBJ2-1; 8 nucleotides match TRBD2. This CDR3 is 15 amino acids long. Germline CDR1 is MNHEY and CDR2 is SMNVEV (reference sequence). Unmatched junction bases numbered 5, after V lost 5 bases and J lost 2 bases. CDR3 sequence: CASSITSGPYNEQFF. In DNA, the CDR3 is TGTGCCAGCAGTATTACTAGCGGACCCTACAATGAGCAGTTCTTC.

V gene TRBV27 combines with J gene TRBJ1-4, with D uncertain. This CDR3 comprises 14 residues. V dropped 7 bases and J dropped 0 bases, with 9 bases sitting between them. Germline V gene data show CDR1 as MNHEY and CDR2 as SMNVEV (reference sequence). CDR3 nucleotide sequence: TGTGCCAGCAAGGGCGGATCAACTAATGAAAAACTGTTTTTT. It is translated as CASKGGSTNEKLFF.

CDR3 residues: CASSVDFTVTDTQYF. CDR3 bases: TGTGCCAGCAGCGTAGACTTTACAGTCACAGATACGCAGTATTTT. V usage is TRBV9 and J usage is TRBJ2-3; no definite D call. V was shortened by 0 bases and J by 2 bases, with 10 bases between the two germline ends. The CDR3 runs 15 residues. The germline V gene has CDR1 SGDLS and CDR2 YYNGEE.

The gene calls are TRBV6-6 and TRBJ1-4, with 8 bases that match TRBD1. Trimming took 5 bases from V and 7 from J; bases not matched to a gene: 9. CDR3 length: 15 amino acids. In germline, CDR1 is MNHNY, CDR2 SVGAGI (reference sequence). The CDR3 region has the DNA TGTGCCAGCAGTACCCTGACAGGGGCGGGTGAAAAACTGTTTTTT. Amino acids: CASSTLTGAGEKLFF.

The chain couples TRBV6-5 to TRBJ2-7, with TRBD2 matching over 10 bases. Germline CDR1 reads MNHEY; CDR2 reads SVGAGI. Losses at the gene ends were 0 bases for V and 7 bases for J; bases not matched to a gene: 9. The CDR3 runs to 16 residues. The CDR3 loop reads CASSYSPSGRLQEQYF. CDR3 coding DNA: TGTGCCAGCAGTTACTCGCCTAGCGGGAGACTACAGGAGCAGTACTTC.